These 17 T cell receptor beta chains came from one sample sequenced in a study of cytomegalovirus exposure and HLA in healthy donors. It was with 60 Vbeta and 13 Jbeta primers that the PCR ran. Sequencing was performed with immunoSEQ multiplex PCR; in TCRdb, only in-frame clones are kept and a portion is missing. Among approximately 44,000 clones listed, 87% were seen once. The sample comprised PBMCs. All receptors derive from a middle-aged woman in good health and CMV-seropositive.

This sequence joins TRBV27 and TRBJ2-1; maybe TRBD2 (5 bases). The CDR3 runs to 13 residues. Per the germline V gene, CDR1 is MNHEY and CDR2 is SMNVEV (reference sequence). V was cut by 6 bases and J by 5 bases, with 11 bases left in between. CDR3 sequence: CASSGGQNNEQFF. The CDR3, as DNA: TGTGCCAGCAGCGGCGGGCAAAACAATGAGCAGTTCTTC.

This CDR3 is CASGFNIYEQYF. CDR3 in DNA: TGTGCTAGTGGCTTCAACATCTACGAGCAGTACTTC. The rearrangement links TRBV12-5 to TRBJ2-7, with D hard to call. The germline V gene has CDR1 LGHNT and CDR2 FRNRAP. The CDR3 totals 12 residues. Trimming left V 6 bases short and J 3 bases short, with 9 bases between.

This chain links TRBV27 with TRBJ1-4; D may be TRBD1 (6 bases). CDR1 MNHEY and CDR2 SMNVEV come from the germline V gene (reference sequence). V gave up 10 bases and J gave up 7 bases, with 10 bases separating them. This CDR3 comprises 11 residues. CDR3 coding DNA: TGTGCCACCGGCAGGGGTGAAAAACTGTTTTTT. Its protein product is CATGRGEKLFF. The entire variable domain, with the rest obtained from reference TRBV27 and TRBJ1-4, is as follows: EAQVTQNPRYLITVTGKKLTVTCSQNMNHEYMSWYRQDPGLGLRQIYYSMNVEVTDKGDVPEGYKVSRKEKRNFPLILESPSPNQTSLYFCATGRGEKLFFGSGTQLSVL.

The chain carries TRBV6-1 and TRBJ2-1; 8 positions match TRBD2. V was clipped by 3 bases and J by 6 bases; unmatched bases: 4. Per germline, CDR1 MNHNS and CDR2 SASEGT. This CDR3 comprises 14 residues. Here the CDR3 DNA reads TGTGCCAGCAGTGACCAGCGGGGGATCAATGAGCAGTTCTTC. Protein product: CASSDQRGINEQFF.

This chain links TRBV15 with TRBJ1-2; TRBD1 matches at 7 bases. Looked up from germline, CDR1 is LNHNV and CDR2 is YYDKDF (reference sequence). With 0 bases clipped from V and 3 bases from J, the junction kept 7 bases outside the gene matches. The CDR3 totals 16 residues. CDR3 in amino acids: CATSRDRETGHYGYTF. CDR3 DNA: TGTGCCACCAGCAGAGATCGTGAGACAGGGCACTATGGCTACACCTTC.

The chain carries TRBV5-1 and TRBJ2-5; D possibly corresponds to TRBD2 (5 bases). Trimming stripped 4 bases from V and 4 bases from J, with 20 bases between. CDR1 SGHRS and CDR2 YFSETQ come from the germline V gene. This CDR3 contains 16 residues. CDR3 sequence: CASSPDRNRGPETQYF. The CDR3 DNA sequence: TGCGCCAGCAGCCCAGACCGGAACCGAGGGCCAGAGACCCAGTACTTC.

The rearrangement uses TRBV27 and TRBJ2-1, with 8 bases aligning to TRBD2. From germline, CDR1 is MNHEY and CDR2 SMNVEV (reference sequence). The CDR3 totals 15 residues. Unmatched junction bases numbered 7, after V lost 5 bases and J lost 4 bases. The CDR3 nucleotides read TGTGCCAGCAGTGAACGGGAGGGCTTTTACAATGAGCAGTTCTTC. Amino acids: CASSEREGFYNEQFF.

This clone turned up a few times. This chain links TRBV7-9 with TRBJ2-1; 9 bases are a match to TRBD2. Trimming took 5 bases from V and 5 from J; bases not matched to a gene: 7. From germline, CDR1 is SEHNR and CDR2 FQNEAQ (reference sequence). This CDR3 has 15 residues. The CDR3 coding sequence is TGTGCCAGCAGCGCCGCACTAGCGGGCAACAATGAGCAGTTCTTC. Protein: CASSAALAGNNEQFF.

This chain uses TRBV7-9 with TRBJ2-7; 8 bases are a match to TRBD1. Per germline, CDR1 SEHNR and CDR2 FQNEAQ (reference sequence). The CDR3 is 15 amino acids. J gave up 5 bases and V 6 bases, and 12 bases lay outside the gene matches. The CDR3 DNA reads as TGTGCCAGCAGACAATCAGGGGGCCATACGGACGAGCAGTACTTC. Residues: CASRQSGGHTDEQYF.

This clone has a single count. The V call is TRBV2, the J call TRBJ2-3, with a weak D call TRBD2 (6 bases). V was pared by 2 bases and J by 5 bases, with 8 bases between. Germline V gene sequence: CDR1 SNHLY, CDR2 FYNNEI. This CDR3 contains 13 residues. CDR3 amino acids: CASSEPGVDTQYF. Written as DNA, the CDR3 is TGTGCCAGCAGTGAACCGGGGGTAGATACGCAGTATTTT.

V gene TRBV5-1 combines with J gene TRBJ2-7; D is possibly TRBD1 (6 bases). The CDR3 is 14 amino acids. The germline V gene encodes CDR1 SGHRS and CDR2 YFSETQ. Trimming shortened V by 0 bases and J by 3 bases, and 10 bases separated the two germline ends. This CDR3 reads CASSLDRVIYEQYF. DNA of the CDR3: TGCGCCAGCAGCTTGGACAGGGTCATCTACGAGCAGTACTTC.

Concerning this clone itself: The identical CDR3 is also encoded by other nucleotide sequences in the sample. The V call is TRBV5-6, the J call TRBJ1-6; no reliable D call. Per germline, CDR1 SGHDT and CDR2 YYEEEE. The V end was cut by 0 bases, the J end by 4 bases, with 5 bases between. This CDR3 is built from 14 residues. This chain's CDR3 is CASSLAGYNSPLHF. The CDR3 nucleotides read TGTGCCAGCAGCTTGGCAGGTTATAATTCACCCCTCCACTTT.

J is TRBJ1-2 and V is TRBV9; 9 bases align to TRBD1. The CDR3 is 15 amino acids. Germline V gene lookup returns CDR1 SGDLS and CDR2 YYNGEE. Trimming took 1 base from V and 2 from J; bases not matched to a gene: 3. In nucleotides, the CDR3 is TGTGCCAGCAGCGTACCAGGACAGGGGAACTATGGCTACACCTTC. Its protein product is CASSVPGQGNYGYTF.

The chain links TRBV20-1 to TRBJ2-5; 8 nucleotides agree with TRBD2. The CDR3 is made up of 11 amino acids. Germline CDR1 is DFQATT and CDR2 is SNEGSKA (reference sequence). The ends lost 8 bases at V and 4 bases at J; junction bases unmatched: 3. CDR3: CSCSGTETQYF. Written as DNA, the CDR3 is TGCAGTTGTAGCGGGACAGAGACCCAGTACTTC.

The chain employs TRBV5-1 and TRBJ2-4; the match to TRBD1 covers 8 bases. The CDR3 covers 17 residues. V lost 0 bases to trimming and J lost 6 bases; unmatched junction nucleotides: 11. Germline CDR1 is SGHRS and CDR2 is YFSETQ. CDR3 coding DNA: TGCGCCAGCAGCTTGGCCCAGACAGGGGATCGTGGAAACATTCAGTACTTC. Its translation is CASSLAQTGDRGNIQYF. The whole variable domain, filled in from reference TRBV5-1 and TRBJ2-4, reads KAGVTQTPRYLIKTRGQQVTLSCSPISGHRSVSWYQQTPGQGLQFLFEYFSETQRNKGNFPGRFSGRQFSNSRSEMNVSTLELGDSALYLCASSLAQTGDRGNIQYFGAGTRLSVL.

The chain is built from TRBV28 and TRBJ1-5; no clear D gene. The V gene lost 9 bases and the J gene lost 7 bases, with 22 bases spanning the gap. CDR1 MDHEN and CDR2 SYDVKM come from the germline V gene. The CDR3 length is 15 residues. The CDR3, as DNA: TGTGCCAGTTCCGGAGAGCCGGGGTCAAAGCAGCCCCAGCATTTT. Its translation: CASSGEPGSKQPQHF.

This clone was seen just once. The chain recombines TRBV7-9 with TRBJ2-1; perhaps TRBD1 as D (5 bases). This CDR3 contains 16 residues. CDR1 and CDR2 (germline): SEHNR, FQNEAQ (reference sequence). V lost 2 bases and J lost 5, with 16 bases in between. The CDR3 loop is CASSLRGRVLDNEQFF. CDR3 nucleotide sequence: TGTGCCAGCAGCTTAAGGGGAAGGGTCCTAGACAATGAGCAGTTCTTC.